This TCR beta chain was profiled in a study of T-cell memory formation after mild COVID-19. General observations from the study: Balance between CD4 and CD8 was seen in clones contracting day 15 to 85, and a CD4+ lean was seen in later expanders.

TCR alpha and TCR beta cDNA libraries carrying sample barcodes and UMIs came from 5'RACE with constant-segment primers. TCRdb ran MiXCR on the 5' RACE reads and lists one entry per CDR3 protein. The table has roughly 150,000 distinct CDR3 sequences, more than 14% seen once. In regard to this clonotype: Its cognate antigen is unknown.

V dropped 4 bases and J dropped 11 bases, with 17 bases sitting between them. The CDR3 has 14 residues. Germline CDR1 is MGHRA and CDR2 is YSYEKL. The sequence derives from an adult woman who had mild COVID-19 (a few samples of this study predate the infection). Cell type and time point are not known. The V call is TRBV4-1, the J call TRBJ1-4, with D tentatively TRBD1 (6 bases). Material: PBMCs or a T cell subset sorted from them (not recorded which). The CDR3 sequence: CASSLTGSNEKLFF. CDR3 in DNA: TGCGCCAGCAGCCTAACAGGGTCAAACGAGAAACTGTTTTTT.